The sequence of this T cell receptor beta chain was determined in a study of blood T cells in healthy people across ages. Samples each yielded at least 6 micrograms of total RNA. V dropped 5 bases and J dropped 4 bases, with 11 bases sitting between them. The CDR3 sequence is 13 residues long. Germline values: CDR1 MNHNY, CDR2 SVGAGI (reference sequence). It was with a sample-barcoded 5' primer and a J-beta primer mix that a second PCR of roughly 7 to 12 cycles was run. MiXCR, applied by TCRdb to the 5' RACE reads, yields one record per CDR3 protein. In the table there are hundreds of thousands of distinct CDR3 sequences, about 45% of which are singletons.

Sequenced sample: blood. The sequence came from a man older than 75 in good health. The chain uses TRBV6-6 and TRBJ1-1; no firm D call. Here the CDR3 DNA reads TGTGCCAGCAGTGCCGAGTTGGGCACTGAAGCTTTCTTT. Translating gives CASSAELGTEAFF.